Listed here are 15 T cell receptor beta chains from one sample, sequenced in a study of human T cells and chemical hapten exposure. MiXCR, applied by TCRdb to the RACE reads, yields one record per CDR3 protein. The table has tens of thousands of distinct CDR3 sequences, about 7.5% seen once. Time point indicated: patch test 1, 2 weeks after DPC sensitization. Treatment defined: therapeutic diphenylcyclopropenone sensitization with weekly scalp DPC. This material consisted of whole blood, taken in connection with sensitization to the hapten diphenylcyclopropenone (DPC). The receptor set was obtained from a woman aged 30 to 39 with alopecia areata. Some clones in this sample may be carry-over from other donors' samples.

The chain has TRBV19 and TRBJ1-5; TRBD1 matches 7 bases. This CDR3 is 15 amino acids long. Germline CDR1 reads LNHDA; CDR2 reads SQIVND (reference sequence). Trimming took 4 bases from V and 1 from J; bases not matched to a gene: 4. The CDR3 DNA follows: TGTGCCAGTAGTAACCAACAGGGGAGCAATCAGCCCCAGCATTTT. Protein product: CASSNQQGSNQPQHF.

There are many counts of this clonotype. The chain has TRBV12-3 or TRBV12-4 and TRBJ2-7; 8 positions match TRBD2. CDR3 size: 14 residues. V trimming: 5 bases; J trimming: 2 bases; junction bases outside the gene matches: 5. Here the CDR3 DNA reads TGTGCCAGCAGTCAAGGCGGGGGGCCCTACGAGCAGTACTTC. Its protein product is CASSQGGGPYEQYF.

This clonotype was detected ten times or more. The CDR3 sequence is CASTGGDYGYTF. CDR3 nucleotides: TGTGCCAGCACAGGGGGCGACTATGGCTACACCTTC. The chain uses TRBV6-5 and TRBJ1-2; 8 bases fit TRBD1. The CDR3 sequence is 12 residues long. Trimming removed 7 bases from V and 3 bases from J; junction bases left unmatched: 1. CDR1 is MNHEY, CDR2 SVGAGI, per germline.

This clonotype was recorded at least ten times. The CDR3 DNA sequence: TGCAGCGTTGAAAGGGGACAGGAGGTGGAGACCCAGTACTTC. This encodes CSVERGQEVETQYF. This chain links TRBV29-1 with TRBJ2-5; 8 bases map to TRBD1. V gave up 2 bases and J gave up 5 bases; unmatched junction bases: 7. Germline CDR1 and CDR2: SQVTM and ANQGSEA. This CDR3 spans 14 amino acids.

This chain connects TRBV20-1 to TRBJ1-4; D ambiguous. Germline lookup yields CDR1 DFQATT and CDR2 SNEGSKA (reference sequence). V was cut by 0 bases and J by 8 bases, with 10 bases left in between. The CDR3 extends over 13 amino acids. The CDR3 coding sequence is TGCAGTGCTAGAGAAGGGTCCAGGGAAAAACTGTTTTTT. Translated, it gives CSAREGSREKLFF.

This clonotype has ten or more counts. The rearrangement links TRBV20-1 to TRBJ2-1; D may be TRBD1 or TRBD2 (6 bases each). Germline V CDR1 and CDR2: DFQATT, SNEGSKA (reference sequence). The V end lost 8 bases, the J end lost 2 bases, and 16 bases lay between the germline ends. This CDR3 region has 14 residues. CDR3 amino acids: CSSPGGQTYNEQFF. The CDR3 DNA is TGCAGTTCCCCCGGGGGACAAACCTACAATGAGCAGTTCTTC.

As to this clonotype: Relative to the germline gene, one junction end is altered; a read error may explain this. This chain uses TRBV20-1 with TRBJ1-2, with 8 bases aligning to TRBD1. Per germline, CDR1 DFQATT and CDR2 SNEGSKA (reference sequence). This CDR3 is 14 amino acids long. DNA for the CDR3: TGCAGTGCTAGCGGTGGACAGGGCAACTATGACTACACCTTC. Translating gives CSASGGQGNYDYTF.

There are many counts of this clonotype. The gene calls are TRBV10-3 and TRBJ1-1; possible D gene TRBD1, 5 bases. The CDR3 consists of 16 residues. The ends were cut back, 0 bases at V and 4 bases at J, with 15 bases in the middle. The germline V gene encodes CDR1 ENHRY and CDR2 SYGVKD. The CDR3: CAISESFGTAGTEAFF. The CDR3 DNA is TGTGCCATCAGTGAGTCTTTTGGGACGGCGGGCACTGAAGCTTTCTTT.

The sample holds many counts of this clonotype. V usage is TRBV14 and J usage is TRBJ2-3, with TRBD2 matching 8 bases. The CDR3 covers 16 residues. Germline V gene lookup returns CDR1 SGHDN and CDR2 FVKESK. V shed 0 bases and J 7 bases; nucleotides not matched to a gene: 9. DNA of the CDR3: TGTGCCAGCAGCCAAGAGGACGGCGGGGGGCGGCATACGCAGTATTTT. Its protein is CASSQEDGGGRHTQYF. Looking up the rest from reference TRBV14 and TRBJ2-3 gives the full variable domain: EAGVTQFPSHSVIEKGQTVTLRCDPISGHDNLYWYRRVMGKEIKFLLHFVKESKQDESGMPNNRFLAERTGGTYSTLKVQPAELEDSGVYFCASSQEDGGGRHTQYFGPGTRLTVL.

This clonotype was counted at least ten times. This chain connects TRBV5-1 to TRBJ2-3, with D uncertain. The germline gives CDR1 SGHRS, CDR2 YFSETQ. CDR3 size: 14 residues. Trimming left V 5 bases short and J 7 bases short, with 17 bases between. The CDR3 nucleotides read TGCGCCAGCAGACATGAAGCTGAACATCATACGCAGTATTTT. Protein: CASRHEAEHHTQYF.

This clonotype was picked up many times. This rearrangement joins TRBV20-1 to TRBJ2-5, with 11 bases aligning to TRBD1. The V gene end was trimmed by 6 bases and the J gene end by 3 bases; junction bases not matched to a gene: 6. This CDR3 region has 14 residues. Germline V lookup: CDR1 DFQATT, CDR2 SNEGSKA (reference sequence). This CDR3 is CSASGTGGKETQYF. The CDR3 DNA sequence: TGCAGTGCATCCGGGACAGGGGGTAAAGAGACCCAGTACTTC.

This clonotype was recorded many times. The genes are TRBV28 and TRBJ1-1, with D unresolved. Between the trimmed V and J ends, which lost 3 bases and 0 bases, there was a span of 11 bases. The CDR3 totals 15 residues. CDR1 MDHEN and CDR2 SYDVKM come from the germline V gene. The CDR3, as DNA: TGTGCCAGCAGTTTGAGGGCGATGGTGAACACTGAAGCTTTCTTT. Its protein is CASSLRAMVNTEAFF.

This clonotype was seen repeatedly, ten times or more. The V call is TRBV7-2, the J call TRBJ2-1; D gene ambiguous. CDR1 and CDR2 (germline): SGHTA, FQGNSA. V lost 1 base and J 15 bases, leaving 13 bases between the germline ends. The CDR3 sequence is 12 residues long. CDR3 residues: CASSLESTSGFF. CDR3 in DNA: TGTGCCAGCAGCTTAGAATCGACGAGTGGGTTCTTC.

This clonotype was observed many times. CDR3 sequence: CSARAPAGFISENIQYF. CDR3 nucleotides: TGCAGTGCTAGAGCCCCCGCCGGGTTTATTTCTGAAAACATTCAGTACTTC. V usage is TRBV20-1 and J usage is TRBJ2-4; D not certain. Germline loops: CDR1 DFQATT, CDR2 SNEGSKA (reference sequence). Trimming pared 1 base from V and 5 bases from J, leaving 21 bases between. CDR3 length: 17 residues.

This clonotype was found a few times. The chain employs TRBV20-1 and TRBJ2-1, with D possibly matching TRBD1 (5 bases). Trimming left V 4 bases short and J 2 bases short, with 12 bases between. The CDR3 loop spans 14 amino acids. Germline CDR1 and CDR2: DFQATT and SNEGSKA (reference sequence). The CDR3 DNA reads TGCAGTGCTACAAGGGGTATAGCCTACAATGAGCAGTTCTTC. This encodes CSATRGIAYNEQFF.